This TCR beta chain was sequenced for a study of blood T cell repertoires in COVID-19. The overall study: Samples of COVID-19 (acute and convalescent) were obtained from the United States, Italy and Spain. In each case, the material was cDNA or gDNA derived from T cells, B-cell-depleted T cells, or PBMCs.

CDR1 and CDR2 (germline): MNHEY, SVGAGI. CDR3 length: 15 residues. V dropped 6 bases and J dropped 1; count of bases not matched to a gene: 7. In the authors' workflow: Nucleated cell number was recorded as an estimate derived from reference gene primer amplification. Assay: immunoSEQ multiplex PCR; the TCRdb copy retains only in-frame clones and omits some. V and J calls and clone size are copied from that table; D and trimming were computed from the DNA. In the table there are about 110,000 clones, more than 70% of which are singletons. V usage is TRBV6-5 and J usage is TRBJ1-1; 8 bases map to TRBD1. This TCR derives from a woman between 45 and 60 years old with acute or convalescent COVID-19. Sequencing input: peripheral blood. The CDR3 loop reads CASSAQGTGNTEAFF. In DNA, the CDR3 is TGTGCCAGCAGCGCCCAGGGGACAGGGAACACTGAAGCTTTCTTT.